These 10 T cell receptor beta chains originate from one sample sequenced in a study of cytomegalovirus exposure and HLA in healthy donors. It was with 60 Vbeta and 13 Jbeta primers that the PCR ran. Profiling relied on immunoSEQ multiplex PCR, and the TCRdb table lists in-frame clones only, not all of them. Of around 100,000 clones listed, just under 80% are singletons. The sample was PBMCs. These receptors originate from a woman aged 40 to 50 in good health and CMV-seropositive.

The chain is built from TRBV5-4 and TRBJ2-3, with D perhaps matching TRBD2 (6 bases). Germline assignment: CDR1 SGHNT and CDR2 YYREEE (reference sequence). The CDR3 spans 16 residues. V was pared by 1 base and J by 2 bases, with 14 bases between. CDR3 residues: CASSLRLGGSTDTQYF. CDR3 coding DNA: TGTGCCAGCAGCTTGAGGTTGGGGGGATCCACAGATACGCAGTATTTT. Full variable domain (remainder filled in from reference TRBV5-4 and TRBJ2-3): ETGVTQSPTHLIKTRGQQVTLRCSSQSGHNTVSWYQQALGQGPQFIFQYYREEENGRGNFPPRFSGLQFPNYSSELNVNALELDDSALYLCASSLRLGGSTDTQYFGPGTRLTVL.

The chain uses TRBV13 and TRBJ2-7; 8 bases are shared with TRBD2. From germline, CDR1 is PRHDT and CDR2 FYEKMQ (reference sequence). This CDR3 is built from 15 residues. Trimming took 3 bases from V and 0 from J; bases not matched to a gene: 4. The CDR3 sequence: CASSFLAGPSYEQYF. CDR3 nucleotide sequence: TGTGCCAGCAGCTTTTTAGCGGGACCCTCCTACGAGCAGTACTTC. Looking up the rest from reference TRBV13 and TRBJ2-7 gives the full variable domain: AAGVIQSPRHLIKEKRETATLKCYPIPRHDTVYWYQQGPGQDPQFLISFYEKMQSDKGSIPDRFSAQQFSDYHSELNMSSLELGDSALYFCASSFLAGPSYEQYFGPGTRLTVT.

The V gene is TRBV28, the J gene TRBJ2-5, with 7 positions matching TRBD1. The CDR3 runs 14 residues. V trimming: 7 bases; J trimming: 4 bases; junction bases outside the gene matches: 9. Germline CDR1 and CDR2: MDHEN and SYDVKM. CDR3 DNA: TGTGCCAGCAAGCTACAGGGGAATAGAGAGACCCAGTACTTC. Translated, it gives CASKLQGNRETQYF.

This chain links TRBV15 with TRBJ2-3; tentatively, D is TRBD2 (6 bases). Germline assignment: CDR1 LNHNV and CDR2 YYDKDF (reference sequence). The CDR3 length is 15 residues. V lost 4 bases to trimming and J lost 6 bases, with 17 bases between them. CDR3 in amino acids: CATSTRGGMGDTQYF. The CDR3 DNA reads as TGTGCCACCAGCACCCGTGGGGGGATGGGCGATACGCAGTATTTT.

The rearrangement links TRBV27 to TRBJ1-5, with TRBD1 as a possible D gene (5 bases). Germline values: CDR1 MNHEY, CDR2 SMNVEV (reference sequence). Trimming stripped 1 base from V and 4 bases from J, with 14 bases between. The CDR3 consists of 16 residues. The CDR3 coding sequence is TGTGCCAGCAGTTTATACCCGAGGCAGGGTAATCAGCCCCAGCATTTT. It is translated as CASSLYPRQGNQPQHF.

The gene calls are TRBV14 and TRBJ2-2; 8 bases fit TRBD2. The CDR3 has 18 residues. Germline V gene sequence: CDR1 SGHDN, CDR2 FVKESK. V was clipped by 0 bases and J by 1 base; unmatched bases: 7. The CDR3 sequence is CASSQDFETSVNTGELFF. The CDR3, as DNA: TGTGCCAGCAGCCAAGATTTCGAGACTAGCGTGAACACCGGGGAGCTGTTTTTT.

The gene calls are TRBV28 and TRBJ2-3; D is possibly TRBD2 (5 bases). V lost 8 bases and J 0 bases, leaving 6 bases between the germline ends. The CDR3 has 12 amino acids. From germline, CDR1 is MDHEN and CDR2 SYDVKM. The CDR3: CASGESTDTQYF. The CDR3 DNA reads TGTGCCAGCGGGGAGAGCACAGATACGCAGTATTTT.

CDR3 sequence (DNA): TGTGCCAGCAGTCTTCAGACAGGGCAAACCTACGAGCAGTACTTC. Residues: CASSLQTGQTYEQYF. This chain links TRBV27 with TRBJ2-7; 7 positions match TRBD1. V lost 5 bases to trimming and J lost 2 bases; unmatched junction nucleotides: 9. This CDR3 region has 15 residues. The germline CDR1 and CDR2 sequences are MNHEY and SMNVEV (reference sequence).

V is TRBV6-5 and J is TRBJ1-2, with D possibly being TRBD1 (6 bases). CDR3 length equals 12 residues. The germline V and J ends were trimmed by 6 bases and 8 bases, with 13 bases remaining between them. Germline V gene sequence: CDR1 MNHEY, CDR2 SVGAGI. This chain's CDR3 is CASRRGLHGYTF. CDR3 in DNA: TGTGCCAGCAGGCGGGGGCTTCACGGCTACACCTTC.

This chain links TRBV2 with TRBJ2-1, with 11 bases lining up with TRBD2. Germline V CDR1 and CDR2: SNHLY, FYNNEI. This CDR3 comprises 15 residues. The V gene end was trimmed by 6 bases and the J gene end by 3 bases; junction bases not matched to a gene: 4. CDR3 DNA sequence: TGTGCCAGCAGCGTAGCGGGGGGGTTCTACAATGAGCAGTTCTTC. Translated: CASSVAGGFYNEQFF.